This TCR beta chain stems from a study of cytomegalovirus exposure and HLA in healthy donors. PCR amplification relied on 60 Vbeta primers (plus 13 Jbeta primers). Generated by immunoSEQ multiplex PCR, the TCRdb table keeps only in-frame clones and is missing some. The sample table sets out about 130,000 clones. CDR1 MDHEN and CDR2 SYDVKM come from the germline V gene. This CDR3 contains 20 residues. Trimming cost V 6 bases and J 2 bases, with 26 bases left between them. General observations from the study: Across donors, sequencing depth was assumed by presence/absence analyses to be roughly uniform. Sequencing likely caused a cluster of highly shared sequence variants. As a later analysis showed, several of the most significant clusters appeared to be linked to common viral pathogens.

When sampled, the donors appeared nominally healthy, though they likely had unrecorded immune exposures. Regarding this clone: Antigen: not known.

This chain uses TRBV28 with TRBJ1-6, with a possible D match to TRBD1 (5 bases). The specimen sequenced was PBMCs. This receptor was taken from a man aged 18 to 30 in good health and CMV-seronegative. CDR3 sequence reads: CASSQLPLGQANPYNSPLHF. CDR3 DNA: TGTGCCAGCAGCCAGCTCCCACTGGGGCAGGCCAATCCCTATAATTCACCCCTCCACTTT.